This record looks at one TCR beta chain sequence and its context. The antigen is unknown. The CDR3 extends over 15 amino acids. The germline gives CDR1 LGHNA, CDR2 YSLEER. V lost 1 base, J lost 4 bases, and 5 bases stayed unmatched. This entry belongs to a study of identical twins. From the 5' RACE reads, TCRdb called clonotypes with MiXCR, one entry per CDR3 protein. The data hold about 730,000 distinct CDR3 sequences, with less than 25% observed a single time. General study findings and limits: Alpha sequences out of frame and shared by twins had excess low generation probability.

The data were also submitted as part of a second study, on T cells expressing NK-cell markers. That source adds: HCMV seropositivity characterized seven of the eight sequenced donors, and seronegativity one. Sorting in several experiments was restricted by an anti-gamma-delta TCR antibody to alpha-beta TCR T cells. Specificity for HCMV among expanded NKG2C+ T cell clones was not established.

V gene TRBV4-3 combines with J gene TRBJ2-7; 9 bases fit TRBD1. The material sequenced was PBMCs. The sequence was collected from a woman between 18 and 30 years old in good health. The CDR3 DNA reads TGCGCCAGCAGCCAAGCATCGGGACAGGGTTACGAGCAGTACTTC. Protein: CASSQASGQGYEQYF.